Presented here are 11 T cell receptor beta chains from one specimen sequenced in a study of blood T cell repertoires in COVID-19. Profiling relied on immunoSEQ multiplex PCR, and the TCRdb table lists in-frame clones only, not all of them. This sample carries over 90,000 clones, roughly 86% of them seen once, and the ten largest clones take 13%. The source material was peripheral blood. The source is a woman aged 55-70 years in a cohort sampled during active or convalescent COVID-19.

The chain recombines TRBV18 with TRBJ2-1; 9 positions agree with TRBD2. V shed 1 base, J shed 8 bases, and the junction held 6 bases outside the gene matches. Germline V gives CDR1 KGHSH, CDR2 LQKENI. CDR3 size: 15 residues. The DNA for the CDR3 is TGTGCCAGCTCACCACAGGGCGGGAGGGAGTATGAGCAGTTCTTC. Its protein product is CASSPQGGREYEQFF.

The chain is built from TRBV5-1 and TRBJ1-6; D perhaps matches TRBD1 (5 bases). The CDR3 runs 17 residues. Between the trimmed V and J ends, which lost 1 base and 6 bases, there was a span of 17 bases. Germline assignment: CDR1 SGHRS and CDR2 YFSETQ. The CDR3 coding sequence is TGCGCCAGCAGCTTGACGGGCAGGACGGGGGGTAATTCACCCCTCCACTTT. Amino acids: CASSLTGRTGGNSPLHF. The variable domain in full, with the rest retrieved from reference TRBV5-1 and TRBJ1-6, is KAGVTQTPRYLIKTRGQQVTLSCSPISGHRSVSWYQQTPGQGLQFLFEYFSETQRNKGNFPGRFSGRQFSNSRSEMNVSTLELGDSALYLCASSLTGRTGGNSPLHFGNGTRLTVT.

This sequence joins TRBV2 and TRBJ2-7, with 12 bases fitting TRBD2. From germline, CDR1 is SNHLY and CDR2 FYNNEI. After removal of 8 bases from V and 2 bases from J, the junction contained 13 bases not matched to a gene. The CDR3 sequence is 17 residues long. This CDR3 is CASRGELAGGLAYEQYF. The CDR3 DNA follows: TGTGCCAGCCGGGGCGAGCTAGCGGGGGGGCTCGCCTACGAGCAGTACTTC.

The J gene is TRBJ1-5, the V gene TRBV19; 7 bases are a match to TRBD1. Germline values: CDR1 LNHDA, CDR2 SQIVND (reference sequence). The length of the CDR3 is 15 residues. The junction had 7 bases not matched to a gene; V was cut back by 5 bases and J by 3 bases. The CDR3 protein is CASSDRQGYNQPQHF. CDR3 sequence (DNA): TGTGCCAGTAGTGACCGACAGGGTTACAATCAGCCCCAGCATTTT. Full variable domain (rest looked up from reference TRBV19 and TRBJ1-5): DGGITQSPKYLFRKEGQNVTLSCEQNLNHDAMYWYRQDPGQGLRLIYYSQIVNDFQKGDIAEGYSVSREKKESFPLTVTSAQKNPTAFYLCASSDRQGYNQPQHFGDGTRLSIL.

This clone was detected once. For the CDR3, the DNA is TGTGCCACCAGTGATTTTGGGGCTGGGAACACCGGGGAGCTGTTTTTT. Translated: CATSDFGAGNTGELFF. The chain couples TRBV24-1 to TRBJ2-2, with D possibly matching TRBD1 (5 bases). V was pared by 1 base and J by 1 base, with 9 bases between. Germline V gives CDR1 KGHDR, CDR2 SFDVKD. This CDR3 has 16 residues.

The chain links TRBV4-2 to TRBJ2-5; D remains unclear. The V gene's germline CDR1 is LGHNA and CDR2 YNFKEQ. The CDR3 sequence is 13 residues long. V lost 1 base and J lost 4, with 7 bases in between. DNA of the CDR3: TGTGCCAGCAGCCAAGGAGTTGGAGAGACCCAGTACTTC. This codes for CASSQGVGETQYF.

The chain uses TRBV4-1 and TRBJ1-4; 12 bases agree with TRBD1. Germline CDR1 is MGHRA and CDR2 is YSYEKL. The CDR3 has 15 residues. Trimming removed 1 base from V and 8 bases from J; junction bases left unmatched: 2. DNA for the CDR3: TGCGCCAGCAGCCAAGTTGGGACAGGGGGCGAAAAACTGTTTTTT. It encodes CASSQVGTGGEKLFF.

The chain links TRBV3-1 (or the pseudogene TRBV3-2) to TRBJ2-7, with 13 bases that match TRBD2. The germline CDR1 and CDR2 sequences are LGHDT and YNNKEL (reference sequence). The CDR3 is 16 amino acids. Trimming took 3 bases from V and 6 from J; bases not matched to a gene: 8. The CDR3 DNA sequence: TGTGCCAGCAGCCAGCTAACTAGCGGGGGGGCCGGCGAGCAGTACTTC. It translates to CASSQLTSGGAGEQYF.

The V gene is TRBV5-6, the J gene TRBJ2-3; D is perhaps TRBD2 (6 bases). V was clipped by 8 bases and J by 8 bases, with 21 bases between them. Germline CDR1 SGHDT, CDR2 YYEEEE. This CDR3 has 14 residues. In DNA, the CDR3 is TGTGCCAGTGAGGAGGGCGGCTTGTTCGGTACGCAGTATTTT. It translates to CASEEGGLFGTQYF.

The J gene is TRBJ2-5, the V gene TRBV18; D unresolved. CDR3 length: 15 amino acids. In germline, CDR1 is KGHSH, CDR2 LQKENI. Trimming pared 0 bases from V and 5 bases from J, leaving 13 bases between. The CDR3 DNA sequence: TGTGCCAGCTCACCACCGACCCAGCTCAGGGAGACCCAGTACTTC. This translates into CASSPPTQLRETQYF.

This chain links TRBV5-1 with TRBJ2-3, with 7 nucleotides matching TRBD2. The CDR3 spans 14 residues. From germline, CDR1 is SGHRS and CDR2 YFSETQ. Germline trimming cut 10 bases from V and 2 bases from J; bases unmatched to any gene: 10. This CDR3 reads CAGKRDVDTDTQYF. The CDR3 bases are TGCGCCGGGAAGCGGGATGTTGACACAGATACGCAGTATTTT.